What follows are 27 T cell receptor beta chains derived from one specimen sequenced in a study of blood T cell repertoires in COVID-19. Data came from immunoSEQ multiplex PCR; TCRdb stores just in-frame clones and leaves some out. The table includes nearly 250,000 clones, about 83% detected once. Input material: PBMCs or T cells enriched from blood (not recorded which). Every receptor here comes from a woman aged 45-65 years who had recovered from COVID-19.

The V gene is TRBV24-1, the J gene TRBJ2-7; D may be TRBD1 (5 bases). The CDR3 totals 14 residues. Germline loops: CDR1 KGHDR, CDR2 SFDVKD. V was shortened by 2 bases and J by 1 base, with 8 bases between the two germline ends. CDR3 sequence reads: CATSDSRVSYEQYF. The CDR3 nucleotides are TGTGCCACCAGTGATTCCAGGGTATCCTACGAGCAGTACTTC.

The rearrangement joins TRBV7-3 to TRBJ2-1; 9 nucleotides align to TRBD1. The CDR3 contains 15 residues. The V gene's germline CDR1 is SGHTA and CDR2 FQGTGA. V trimming: 3 bases; J trimming: 4 bases; junction bases outside the gene matches: 4. The CDR3 region has the DNA TGTGCCAGCAGCTTTACAGGGGGCGCTTACAATGAGCAGTTCTTC. This encodes CASSFTGGAYNEQFF.

The V and J genes are TRBV4-1 and TRBJ1-1, with D maybe TRBD1 (6 bases). The CDR3 sequence is 10 residues long. The V gene lost 6 bases and the J gene lost 11 bases, with 10 bases spanning the gap. CDR1 MGHRA and CDR2 YSYEKL come from the germline V gene. The CDR3 here is CASRGRGAFF. The CDR3 DNA sequence: TGCGCCAGCAGAGGCAGGGGCGCTTTCTTT.

The chain links TRBV19 to TRBJ1-2, with 10 bases identical to TRBD1. Germline V CDR1 and CDR2: LNHDA, SQIVND (reference sequence). The CDR3 totals 16 residues. The ends lost 1 base at V and 0 bases at J; junction bases unmatched: 2. CDR3 in DNA: TGTGCCAGTAGTATAGGGACAGGGGGTCCTAACTATGGCTACACCTTC. It codes for CASSIGTGGPNYGYTF.

The CDR3: CASSQDRGSPLHF. CDR3 nucleotide sequence: TGCGCCAGCAGCCAGGACAGGGGCTCACCCCTCCACTTT. The chain links TRBV4-1 to TRBJ1-6; 9 positions agree with TRBD1. With V trimmed by 3 bases and J by 10 bases, 1 base remained unmatched. This CDR3 region has 13 residues. The germline CDR1 and CDR2 sequences are MGHRA and YSYEKL.

This rearrangement joins TRBV19 to TRBJ1-2; 8 positions agree with TRBD1. The trim removed 4 bases at V and 4 bases at J, leaving 5 bases unmatched. The germline V gene encodes CDR1 LNHDA and CDR2 SQIVND (reference sequence). The CDR3 is 14 residues long. In DNA, the CDR3 is TGTGCCAGTAGTACCATGGACAGGGTCTATGGCTACACCTTC. It yields the protein CASSTMDRVYGYTF.

The chain carries TRBV3-1 (or the pseudogene TRBV3-2) and TRBJ2-5; 7 nucleotides agree with TRBD1. V gave up 1 base and J gave up 1 base; unmatched junction bases: 6. The CDR3 is made up of 16 amino acids. Germline CDR1 reads LGHDT; CDR2 reads YNNKEL (reference sequence). The CDR3: CASSQGVPGGQETQYF. CDR3 nucleotide sequence: TGTGCCAGCAGCCAAGGCGTCCCAGGGGGCCAAGAGACCCAGTACTTC.

This clone showed up just once. This rearrangement joins TRBV11-2 to TRBJ2-2; D possibly corresponds to TRBD1 (6 bases). Trimming removed 5 bases at V and 7 bases at J, with 11 bases between. Germline CDR1 reads SGHAT; CDR2 reads FQNNGV. The CDR3 has 13 residues. CDR3 in amino acids: CASSPTGYGELFF. The CDR3 DNA reads TGTGCCAGCAGCCCTACAGGGTACGGGGAGCTGTTTTTT.

The chain has TRBV5-1 and TRBJ2-1; 7 bases agree with TRBD1. The CDR3 contains 16 residues. V gave up 6 bases and J gave up 4 bases; unmatched junction bases: 13. The germline CDR1 and CDR2 sequences are SGHRS and YFSETQ. CDR3 amino acids: CASNLDRDSFYNEQFF. CDR3 coding DNA: TGCGCCAGCAACCTAGACCGGGACAGCTTTTACAATGAGCAGTTCTTC.

This clone showed up just a few times. CDR3 nucleotides: TGTGCCAGCAGTGATAAGCCGGGACTAGCGGGAGGGCCAAGGTACGAGCAGTACTTC. Its translation is CASSDKPGLAGGPRYEQYF. V usage is TRBV6-1 and J usage is TRBJ2-7, with 16 bases fitting TRBD2. The CDR3 is 19 amino acids. CDR1 and CDR2 from the germline V gene are MNHNS and SASEGT. V lost 3 bases and J lost 4; bases outside the gene matches: 12.

The chain has TRBV4-3 and TRBJ2-1; D is uncertain. The length of the CDR3 is 15 residues. Trimming took off 5 bases at V and 0 bases at J, with 11 bases between the two ends. Per the germline V gene, CDR1 is LGHNA and CDR2 is YSLEER. CDR3 coding DNA: TGCGCCAGCAGCAGAACTGCAAGCTCCTACAATGAGCAGTTCTTC. Residues: CASSRTASSYNEQFF.

The chain employs TRBV7-9 and TRBJ1-4; 10 bases line up with TRBD1. Germline values: CDR1 SEHNR, CDR2 FQNEAQ (reference sequence). After removal of 5 bases from V and 5 bases from J, the junction contained 5 bases not matched to a gene. The CDR3 is made up of 15 amino acids. The CDR3 DNA sequence: TGTGCCAGCAGCCTCCGGACAGGGGGGAATGAAAAACTGTTTTTT. This translates into CASSLRTGGNEKLFF.

As DNA, the CDR3 is TGTGCCAGCAGCCAAGATCCGCGACTAGTGCCGTTCTTC. Translation gives CASSQDPRLVPFF. The rearrangement joins TRBV14 to TRBJ2-1; a weak D match, TRBD2 (6 bases). Germline V lookup: CDR1 SGHDN, CDR2 FVKESK. Trimming took off 0 bases at V and 15 bases at J, with 15 bases between the two ends. The CDR3 extends over 13 amino acids.

The rearrangement joins TRBV11-2 to TRBJ2-5, with D tentatively TRBD1 (6 bases). V was pared by 5 bases and J by 4 bases, with 14 bases between. Germline V lookup: CDR1 SGHAT, CDR2 FQNNGV. The CDR3 length is 14 residues. The CDR3 region has the DNA TGTGCCAGCAGCGCTATACAGGGAGTAGAGACCCAGTACTTC. Protein sequence: CASSAIQGVETQYF.

The V call is TRBV5-6, the J call TRBJ2-2; D is possibly TRBD2 (5 bases). Trimming took off 4 bases at V and 6 bases at J, with 13 bases between the two ends. The V gene's germline CDR1 is SGHDT and CDR2 YYEEEE. The CDR3 covers 14 residues. The CDR3 spells CASSVFGVPGELFF. CDR3 DNA: TGTGCCAGCAGCGTGTTCGGGGTCCCCGGGGAGCTGTTTTTT.

This clone was detected a few times. The V and J genes are TRBV6-6 and TRBJ2-5; 8 positions agree with TRBD2. Trimming took 2 bases from V and 3 from J; bases not matched to a gene: 8. This CDR3 spans 16 amino acids. Germline-derived CDR1 and CDR2 are MNHNY and SVGAGI (reference sequence). CDR3 in DNA: TGTGCCAGCAGTTACCTACCCGGGGGGGCCAAAGAGACCCAGTACTTC. Its protein is CASSYLPGGAKETQYF.

This chain connects TRBV5-1 to TRBJ2-2; D is ambiguous. Trimming left V 0 bases short and J 2 bases short, with 17 bases between. The CDR3 contains 18 residues. Per germline, CDR1 SGHRS and CDR2 YFSETQ. The CDR3 nucleotides are TGCGCCAGCAGCTTGGCCCCAGGTTTTTCCACTAACACCGGGGAGCTGTTTTTT. As protein: CASSLAPGFSTNTGELFF. Together with reference TRBV5-1 and TRBJ2-2, the CDR3 gives the full variable domain: KAGVTQTPRYLIKTRGQQVTLSCSPISGHRSVSWYQQTPGQGLQFLFEYFSETQRNKGNFPGRFSGRQFSNSRSEMNVSTLELGDSALYLCASSLAPGFSTNTGELFFGEGSRLTVL.

The chain has TRBV5-8 and TRBJ2-7, with 13 bases fitting TRBD2. V lost 2 bases to trimming and J lost 4 bases; unmatched junction nucleotides: 3. This CDR3 is 15 amino acids long. Germline values: CDR1 SGHTS, CDR2 YDEGEE. CDR3 coding DNA: TGTGCCAGCAGCTTCGGACTAGCGGGGGTTTACGAGCAGTACTTC. Translating gives CASSFGLAGVYEQYF. Variable domain in full (rest from reference TRBV5-8 and TRBJ2-7): EAGVTQSPTHLIKTRGQQATLRCSPISGHTSVYWYQQALGLGLQFLLWYDEGEERNRGNFPPRFSGRQFPNYSSELNVNALELEDSALYLCASSFGLAGVYEQYFGPGTRLTVT.

V usage is TRBV18 and J usage is TRBJ1-6; D might be TRBD1 (6 bases). The CDR3 length is 15 residues. The V gene's germline CDR1 is KGHSH and CDR2 LQKENI. V shed 1 base and J shed 5 bases, with 9 bases lying between them. In DNA form, the CDR3 reads TGTGCCAGCTCACCACAGAACAGGGATAATTCACCCCTCCACTTT. Translated: CASSPQNRDNSPLHF.

This chain uses TRBV7-8 with TRBJ1-1; tentatively, D is TRBD1 (6 bases). Trimming cost V 3 bases and J 6 bases, with 14 bases left between them. Germline V gene lookup returns CDR1 SGHVS and CDR2 FQNEAQ. The CDR3 is made up of 14 amino acids. This chain's CDR3 is CASSFRAPGAEAFF. CDR3 nucleotide sequence: TGTGCCAGCAGCTTTCGGGCCCCAGGGGCTGAAGCTTTCTTT.

The chain uses TRBV11-2 and TRBJ2-3, with 9 bases lining up with TRBD2. With 1 base clipped from V and 2 bases from J, the junction kept 4 bases outside the gene matches. CDR3 size: 16 residues. Germline V gives CDR1 SGHAT, CDR2 FQNNGV. DNA for the CDR3: TGTGCCAGCAGCTTAGCCCTAGCGGGGCTCACAGATACGCAGTATTTT. Its protein is CASSLALAGLTDTQYF.

The V and J genes are TRBV5-6 and TRBJ2-1; 13 nucleotides line up with TRBD2. CDR3 length: 16 residues. Germline CDR1 and CDR2: SGHDT and YYEEEE. V trimming: 4 bases; J trimming: 2 bases; junction bases outside the gene matches: 3. CDR3 DNA sequence: TGTGCCAGCAGCGCCGGGACTAGCGGGACCTACAATGAGCAGTTCTTC. The encoded protein is CASSAGTSGTYNEQFF.

This clone has just one count. The chain uses TRBV18 and TRBJ2-1; 8 nucleotides align to TRBD2. The germline CDR1 and CDR2 sequences are KGHSH and LQKENI. The V gene end was trimmed by 5 bases and the J gene end by 4 bases; junction bases not matched to a gene: 7. The CDR3 consists of 15 residues. CDR3 amino acids: CASSVGLAGYNEQFF. The DNA for the CDR3 is TGTGCCAGCTCAGTGGGGCTAGCGGGTTACAATGAGCAGTTCTTC.

This sequence joins TRBV11-2 and TRBJ1-1, with D unclear. Germline-derived CDR1 and CDR2 are SGHAT and FQNNGV. V gave up 7 bases and J gave up 7 bases, with 16 bases separating them. The CDR3 spans 13 residues. The CDR3 loop reads CASTGRSHSEAFF. CDR3 DNA sequence: TGTGCCAGCACAGGTAGATCCCACAGTGAAGCTTTCTTT.

The chain uses TRBV18 and TRBJ2-1, with 8 bases identical to TRBD1. Per the germline V gene, CDR1 is KGHSH and CDR2 is LQKENI. The J segment lost 0 bases and the V segment lost 0 bases, leaving 10 bases of the junction unmatched. The CDR3 is made up of 19 amino acids. CDR3 loop: CASSPPNFRTGSSYNEQFF. In nucleotides, the CDR3 is TGTGCCAGCTCACCACCGAATTTTCGGACAGGGAGCTCCTACAATGAGCAGTTCTTC.

The genes are TRBV19 and TRBJ2-1; tentative D call: TRBD2 (6 bases). From germline, CDR1 is LNHDA and CDR2 SQIVND (reference sequence). The CDR3 has 17 amino acids. Trimming cost V 2 bases and J 3 bases, with 17 bases left between them. The CDR3 region has the DNA TGTGCCAGTAGTATACCGATGACCTATAGCGGCTACAATGAGCAGTTCTTC. Its protein product is CASSIPMTYSGYNEQFF.

This chain links TRBV7-8 with TRBJ1-5; 8 bases line up with TRBD1. J gave up 7 bases and V 5 bases, and 10 bases lay outside the gene matches. CDR1 is SGHVS and CDR2 is FQNEAQ in the germline V gene. The CDR3 is 15 residues long. DNA for the CDR3: TGTGCCAGCAGCCTGACAGGGGATCAATACCAGCCCCAGCATTTT. Encoded protein: CASSLTGDQYQPQHF.